The 21 T cell receptor beta chains given below trace back to one sample, sequenced in a study of blood T cells in healthy people across ages. It was with a sample-barcoded 5' primer and a J-beta primer mix that a second PCR of roughly 7 to 12 cycles was run. TCRdb used MiXCR to reprocess the 5' RACE reads, holding one entry per CDR3 protein. The table includes around 990,000 distinct CDR3 sequences, approximately 38% detected once. The sample taken for sequencing was blood. Every receptor here comes from a man younger than 35 in good health.

The J gene is TRBJ2-3, the V gene TRBV27, with D maybe TRBD1 (5 bases). The CDR3 totals 16 residues. With 1 base removed from V and 1 base from J, the gap between germline ends came to 12 bases. Looked up from germline, CDR1 is MNHEY and CDR2 is SMNVEV (reference sequence). The CDR3 here is CASSLLSREGTDTQYF. DNA of the CDR3: TGTGCCAGCAGTTTATTGTCCAGGGAAGGCACAGATACGCAGTATTTT.

In this sample, this clonotype turned up a few times. The V gene is TRBV28, the J gene TRBJ1-1, with unresolved D. Trimming left V 4 bases short and J 1 base short, with 10 bases between. This CDR3 is built from 14 residues. From germline, CDR1 is MDHEN and CDR2 SYDVKM. The CDR3 DNA sequence: TGTGCCAGCAGTTCCTGGGCAGAGAACACTGAAGCTTTCTTT. Its protein product is CASSSWAENTEAFF.

In this sample, this clonotype turned up many times. The V gene is TRBV20-1, the J gene TRBJ2-7; 9 bases line up with TRBD2. Near its end, the DNA agrees better with TRBJ2-5, so the J call may be wrong. This CDR3 has 14 residues. Germline V lookup: CDR1 DFQATT, CDR2 SNEGSKA (reference sequence). CDR3 bases: TGCAGTGCTTCCATAACCAGCGGGGGGGAGACCCAGTACTTC. It translates to CSASITSGGETQYF.

This chain uses TRBV29-1 with TRBJ2-6; D uncertain. This CDR3 contains 14 residues. Trimming left V 5 bases short and J 1 base short, with 9 bases between. CDR1 is SQVTM, CDR2 ANQGSEA, per germline. CDR3 sequence reads: CSVKTFSGANVLTF. DNA for the CDR3: TGCAGCGTTAAGACTTTTTCTGGGGCCAACGTCCTGACTTTC.

Only a few counts were recorded for this clonotype. The V gene is TRBV12-3 or TRBV12-4, the J gene TRBJ1-1; maybe TRBD1 (6 bases). This CDR3 is 13 amino acids long. Trimming shortened V by 5 bases and J by 6 bases, and 13 bases separated the two germline ends. CDR3 coding DNA: TGTGCCAGCAGTCCCCGGACAGAAGCTGAAGCTTTCTTT. Its translation is CASSPRTEAEAFF.

This clonotype was seen only a few times. The J gene is TRBJ2-5, the V gene TRBV5-1, with 7 bases fitting TRBD1. The length of the CDR3 is 14 residues. CDR1 is SGHRS, CDR2 YFSETQ, per germline. V was clipped by 4 bases and J by 2 bases; unmatched bases: 5. The CDR3 is CASSGRTGQETQYF. CDR3 DNA: TGCGCCAGCAGCGGTCGGACAGGTCAAGAGACCCAGTACTTC.

This rearrangement joins TRBV7-2 to TRBJ2-5, with D uncertain. CDR1 SGHTA and CDR2 FQGNSA come from the germline V gene. This CDR3 region has 13 residues. V lost 5 bases, J lost 4 bases, and 11 bases lay in between. The CDR3 DNA reads as TGTGCCAGCAGCGTATCCAGTCGAGAGACCCAGTACTTC. It encodes CASSVSSRETQYF.

In this sample, this clonotype turned up a few times. The V and J genes are TRBV20-1 and TRBJ2-2; D might be TRBD1 (6 bases). V was shortened by 6 bases and J by 3 bases, with 11 bases between the two germline ends. This CDR3 is 13 amino acids long. Per germline, CDR1 DFQATT and CDR2 SNEGSKA (reference sequence). The CDR3 DNA follows: TGCAGTGCCCAAGGACAGCACACCGGGGAGCTGTTTTTT. It encodes CSAQGQHTGELFF.

This clonotype was counted only a few times. The rearrangement joins TRBV7-2 to TRBJ2-3, with a tentative D call TRBD2 (5 bases). Trimming removed 0 bases at V and 6 bases at J, with 16 bases between. Germline CDR1 is SGHTA and CDR2 is FQGNSA. This CDR3 has 16 amino acids. This chain's CDR3 is CASSLALRAKKDTQYF. CDR3 nucleotides: TGTGCCAGCAGCTTAGCGTTGCGGGCCAAAAAGGATACGCAGTATTTT.

On this clonotype itself: Possible read error: a much larger clone is one base away. The rearrangement uses TRBV4-3 and TRBJ2-1; D is unresolved. Trimming took off 4 bases at V and 0 bases at J, with 13 bases between the two ends. CDR1 and CDR2 (germline): LGHNA, YSLEER. The CDR3 totals 16 residues. The CDR3 reads CASSPVRVSSYNEQFF. CDR3 nucleotide sequence: TGCGCCAGCAGCCCGGTACGGGTAAGCTCCTACAATGAGCAGTTCTTC.

This clonotype was counted between two and nine times. The V gene is TRBV5-5, the J gene TRBJ1-1; no clear D gene. CDR1 is SGHKS, CDR2 YYEKEE, per germline (reference sequence). V was shortened by 4 bases and J by 0 bases, with 10 bases between the two germline ends. The CDR3 totals 14 residues. The CDR3 loop reads CASSVRQMNTEAFF. DNA of the CDR3: TGTGCCAGCAGCGTAAGACAAATGAACACTGAAGCTTTCTTT.

This clonotype was found many times. Just one base apart from a much larger clone, this may be a read error. The chain combines TRBV6-1 with TRBJ2-7, with D possibly being TRBD2 (6 bases). CDR1 and CDR2 from the germline V gene are MNHNS and SASEGT. The CDR3 consists of 15 residues. With 0 bases removed from V and 0 bases from J, the gap between germline ends came to 9 bases. In DNA form, the CDR3 reads TGTGCCAGCAGTGAAGCGCGGGACCGCTCCTACGAGCAGTACTTC. Protein product: CASSEARDRSYEQYF.

The chain employs TRBV7-2 and TRBJ2-7; 7 bases fit TRBD1. Per the germline V gene, CDR1 is SGHTA and CDR2 is FQGNSA. There are 14 residues in the CDR3. With V trimmed by 1 base and J by 3 bases, 3 bases remained unmatched. The CDR3 loop reads CASSLGDRLYEQYF. CDR3 nucleotide sequence: TGTGCCAGCAGCTTAGGGGACAGACTCTACGAGCAGTACTTC.

The chain couples TRBV12-5 to TRBJ1-1; D is uncertain. Germline V lookup: CDR1 LGHNT, CDR2 FRNRAP. V lost 9 bases and J lost 1, with 9 bases in between. The CDR3 covers 12 residues. The CDR3 sequence is CARGPGNTEAFF. In nucleotides, the CDR3 is TGTGCTAGGGGTCCCGGGAACACTGAAGCTTTCTTT.

The V call is TRBV7-9, the J call TRBJ2-1; D assignment may be TRBD1 or TRBD2 (5 bases each). The CDR3 contains 17 residues. The germline CDR1 and CDR2 sequences are SEHNR and FQNEAQ (reference sequence). Trimming left V 1 base short and J 0 bases short, with 13 bases between. DNA of the CDR3: TGTGCCAGCAGCTTAGTGGGCCGGGGCAGCTCCTACAATGAGCAGTTCTTC. This translates into CASSLVGRGSSYNEQFF.

Ten or more counts support this clonotype. The chain couples TRBV29-1 to TRBJ2-7, with D possibly being TRBD1 or TRBD2 (5 bases each). The germline V and J ends were trimmed by 6 bases and 3 bases, with 12 bases remaining between them. The CDR3 spans 12 residues. CDR1 is SQVTM, CDR2 ANQGSEA, per germline. The CDR3 here is CSVVGDGYEQYF. The CDR3 bases are TGCAGCGTCGTTGGGGACGGCTACGAGCAGTACTTC.

V gene TRBV4-2 combines with J gene TRBJ2-1, with TRBD1 as a possible D gene (7 bases). CDR3 length equals 17 residues. V gave up 0 bases and J gave up 6 bases, with 18 bases separating them. Germline CDR1 reads LGHNA; CDR2 reads YNFKEQ. CDR3 residues: CASSQDIGGGRANEQFF. CDR3 bases: TGTGCCAGCAGCCAAGATATCGGAGGGGGCCGGGCCAATGAGCAGTTCTTC.

The rearrangement joins TRBV9 to TRBJ1-1, with no clear D. Trimming removed 0 bases at V and 0 bases at J, with 12 bases between. The CDR3 is 16 residues long. CDR1 is SGDLS, CDR2 YYNGEE, per germline. CDR3 sequence (DNA): TGTGCCAGCAGCGTAGAGGCGGACCGGGTGAACACTGAAGCTTTCTTT. This sequence encodes CASSVEADRVNTEAFF.

This clonotype was seen a handful of times. This rearrangement joins TRBV12-3 or TRBV12-4 to TRBJ2-2; no clear D gene. V shed 6 bases and J shed 1 base, with 15 bases lying between them. The CDR3 extends over 16 amino acids. The CDR3 loop reads CASSPDGAMNTGELFF. DNA of the CDR3: TGTGCCAGCAGCCCTGACGGAGCTATGAACACCGGGGAGCTGTTTTTT.

In this sample, this clonotype turned up a few times. V usage is TRBV6-1 and J usage is TRBJ2-7; 8 bases are a match to TRBD2. The J call may be faulty, since TRBJ2-5 better matches the DNA end. In germline, CDR1 is MNHNS, CDR2 SASEGT. There are 14 residues in the CDR3. CDR3: CASGSSSSGRTQYF. The CDR3 nucleotides read TGTGCCAGCGGGTCTAGTTCTAGCGGGCGGACCCAGTACTTC.

The V gene is TRBV30, the J gene TRBJ1-4; the D is unclear. The ends were cut back, 0 bases at V and 9 bases at J, with 14 bases in the middle. This CDR3 comprises 14 residues. Germline V CDR1 and CDR2: GTSNPN, SVGIG (reference sequence). CDR3 DNA sequence: TGTGCCTGGAGTGTAGGAGGAGGGAGTAAAAAACTGTTTTTT. Protein sequence: CAWSVGGGSKKLFF.